This is a list of T cell receptor beta chains from one sample in a study of T cell repertoires in cytomegalovirus infection. Using its own MiXCR run on the reads, TCRdb lists one record per CDR3 protein. The sample contains approximately 1,000,000 distinct CDR3 sequences, 30% to 40% of which appear only once. The antigens of these receptors remain unknown. This specimen was cultured CD8+ T cells from PBMCs, taken from culture after CMV antigen stimulation. Receptors originate from a human donor in good health (CMV status not recorded). Some clones in this sample may be carry-over from other donors' samples. Both conserved end residues are part of each CDR3. Each record gives: clone size, V gene, J gene, D gene, CDR3 DNA, CDR3 protein. The D gene is left open where the match is weak. A row's size may be missing; if present it is once, few, many or a size class.

clone size: NA
V gene: TRBV24-1
J gene: TRBJ1-2
D gene: NA
CDR3 DNA: TGTGCCACCAGTGATTTAAGTCAGCCATATGGCTACACCTTC
CDR3 protein: CATSDLSQPYGYTF

clone size: NA
V gene: TRBV10-3
J gene: TRBJ1-3
D gene: NA
CDR3 DNA: TGTGCCATCAGAGAAGGTGCGGGGGCTGGAAACACCATATATTTT
CDR3 protein: CAIREGAGAGNTIYF

clone size: NA
V gene: TRBV19
J gene: TRBJ2-2
D gene: NA
CDR3 DNA: TGTGCCAGTAGTTGGCCCGCAACCGGGGAGCTGTTTTTT
CDR3 protein: CASSWPATGELFF

clone size: many
V gene: TRBV6-1
J gene: TRBJ2-3
D gene: NA
CDR3 DNA: TGTGCCAGCACGTGGACGGGGGAGGTGACCACAGATACGCAGTATTTT
CDR3 protein: CASTWTGEVTTDTQYF

clone size: few
V gene: TRBV4-3
J gene: TRBJ1-1
D gene: NA
CDR3 DNA: TGCGCCAGCAGCCCGGGTGCTCGGCTTGAAGCTTTCTTT
CDR3 protein: CASSPGARLEAFF

clone size: NA
V gene: TRBV5-4
J gene: TRBJ2-7
D gene: NA
CDR3 DNA: TGTGCCAGCAGCTTGGGACGGGTTTCTTCCTACGAGCAGTACTTC
CDR3 protein: CASSLGRVSSYEQYF

clone size: few
V gene: TRBV19
J gene: TRBJ2-5
D gene: NA
CDR3 DNA: TGTGCCAGTAGTGTAACTTTACAAGAGACCCAGTACTTC
CDR3 protein: CASSVTLQETQYF

clone size: NA
V gene: TRBV2
J gene: TRBJ1-5
D gene: NA
CDR3 DNA: TGTGCCAGCAGTGAGGTCCCGGGAGGCAATCAGCCCCAGCATTTT
CDR3 protein: CASSEVPGGNQPQHF

clone size: few
V gene: TRBV6-1
J gene: TRBJ1-1
D gene: NA
CDR3 DNA: TGTGCCAGCAGTGAAGGTGCAGGCCTCCCGAAAGCTTTCTTT
CDR3 protein: CASSEGAGLPKAFF

clone size: NA
V gene: TRBV14
J gene: TRBJ2-3
D gene: NA
CDR3 DNA: TGTGCCAGCAGCCAAGATCTCAGGGGGGGCCGGGATACGCAGTATTTT
CDR3 protein: CASSQDLRGGRDTQYF

clone size: NA
V gene: TRBV27
J gene: TRBJ1-6
D gene: NA
CDR3 DNA: TGTGCCAGCACATCCGGGACCGATTCACCCCTCCACTTT
CDR3 protein: CASTSGTDSPLHF

clone size: NA
V gene: TRBV27
J gene: TRBJ1-1
D gene: NA
CDR3 DNA: TGTGCCAGCAGTTCCCAGGGCCCATTGGAAGCTTTCTTT
CDR3 protein: CASSSQGPLEAFF

clone size: few
V gene: TRBV27
J gene: TRBJ2-3
D gene: NA
CDR3 DNA: TGTGCCAGCAGTTTTTTTCCAGATACGCAGTATTTT
CDR3 protein: CASSFFPDTQYF

clone size: many
V gene: TRBV7-2
J gene: TRBJ2-5
D gene: NA
CDR3 DNA: TGTGCCAGCAGCTTTAGCGGCCCAGTAGAGACCCAGTACTTC
CDR3 protein: CASSFSGPVETQYF

clone size: many
V gene: TRBV7-2
J gene: TRBJ1-4
D gene: NA
CDR3 DNA: TGTGCCAGCAGAAAACTGTTTTTT
CDR3 protein: CASRKLFF

clone size: few
V gene: TRBV7-8
J gene: TRBJ2-1
D gene: TRBD2
CDR3 DNA: TGTGCCAGCAGCCACGGGCTAGCGGGGTTTTTCTCCTACAATGAGCAGTTCTTC
CDR3 protein: CASSHGLAGFFSYNEQFF

clone size: few
V gene: TRBV7-9
J gene: TRBJ1-2
D gene: NA
CDR3 DNA: TGTGCCAGCAGCTTTTCCCCCCTGACAGGTCCCTCAGCTAACTATGGCTACACCTTC
CDR3 protein: CASSFSPLTGPSANYGYTF

clone size: many
V gene: TRBV7-9
J gene: TRBJ2-7
D gene: TRBD1
CDR3 DNA: TGTGCCAGCAGCGCTCGGGACAGGGCCTACGAGCAGTACTTC
CDR3 protein: CASSARDRAYEQYF

clone size: NA
V gene: TRBV29-1
J gene: TRBJ2-5
D gene: NA
CDR3 DNA: TGCAGCGTTGAATTAGTGATAGATAGGACAGAGACCCAGTACTTC
CDR3 protein: CSVELVIDRTETQYF

clone size: few
V gene: TRBV6-2/TRBV6-3
J gene: TRBJ1-2
D gene: NA
CDR3 DNA: TGTGCCAGCAGTTACCTCGGACAGCATAACTATGGCTACACCTTC
CDR3 protein: CASSYLGQHNYGYTF

clone size: many
V gene: TRBV12-3/TRBV12-4
J gene: TRBJ1-2
D gene: NA
CDR3 DNA: TGTGCCAGCAGTTCCGGGACGTTTGGCTACACCTTC
CDR3 protein: CASSSGTFGYTF

clone size: NA
V gene: TRBV19
J gene: TRBJ2-7
D gene: TRBD2
CDR3 DNA: TGTGCCAGTACTCCCCCCGGGCTAGCGGGGTTCTACGAGCAGTACTTC
CDR3 protein: CASTPPGLAGFYEQYF

clone size: NA
V gene: TRBV7-9
J gene: TRBJ2-5
D gene: TRBD2
CDR3 DNA: TGTGCCAGCAGCCTAGGTGCCCTAGCGGGGGTTCAAGAGACCCAGTACTTC
CDR3 protein: CASSLGALAGVQETQYF